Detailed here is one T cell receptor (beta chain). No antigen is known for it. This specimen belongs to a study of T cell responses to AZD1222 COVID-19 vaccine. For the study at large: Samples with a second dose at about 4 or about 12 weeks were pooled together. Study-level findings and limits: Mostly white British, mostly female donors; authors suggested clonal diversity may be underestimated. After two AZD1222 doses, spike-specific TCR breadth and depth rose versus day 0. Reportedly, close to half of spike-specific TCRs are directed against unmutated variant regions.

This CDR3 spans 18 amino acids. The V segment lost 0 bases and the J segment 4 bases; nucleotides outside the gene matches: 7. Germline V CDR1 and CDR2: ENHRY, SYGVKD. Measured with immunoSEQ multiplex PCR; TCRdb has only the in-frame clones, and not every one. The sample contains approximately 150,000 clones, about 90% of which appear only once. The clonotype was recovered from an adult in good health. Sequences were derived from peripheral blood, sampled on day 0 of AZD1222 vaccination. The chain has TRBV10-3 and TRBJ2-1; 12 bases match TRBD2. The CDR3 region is CAISESLAGGPLYNEQFF. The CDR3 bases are TGTGCCATCAGTGAGTCGCTAGCGGGAGGGCCCCTTTACAATGAGCAGTTCTTC.